This is a list of T cell receptor beta chains from one sample in a study of blood T cell repertoires in COVID-19. Sequencing used immunoSEQ multiplex PCR; TCRdb keeps in-frame clones, though not all of them. The sample gives around 190,000 clones, about 80% of which show up once; around 7.9% is in the top ten. Sequenced: peripheral blood. These receptors all come from a woman aged 45-65 years with active or convalescent COVID-19. Each CDR3 is given with its conserved first and last residue. The D gene is left open where the match is weak. Size values are once, few and many counts, or a class for expanded clones, and some rows have none.

TRBJ2-3 | TRBV4-2 | . | TRBD2 | CASSQSTSGTTDTQYF | TGTGCCAGCAGCCAATCGACTAGCGGGACCACAGATACGCAGTATTTT
TRBJ2-2 | TRBV7-2 | . | . | CASSPYGELFF | TGTGCCAGCAGCCCCTACGGGGAGCTGTTTTTT
TRBJ1-4 | TRBV6-4 | . | . | CASRLGLNEKLFF | TGTGCCAGCAGACTGGGACTTAATGAAAAACTGTTTTTT
TRBJ1-2 | TRBV18 | . | . | CASSPDSNSNYGYTF | TGTGCCAGCTCACCAGACTCTAACTCTAACTATGGCTACACCTTC
TRBJ1-2 | TRBV5-4 | . | TRBD1 | CASSPMGQVGDGYTF | TGTGCCAGCAGCCCAATGGGACAGGTTGGAGATGGCTACACCTTC
TRBJ1-1 | TRBV28 | . | . | CASKGFGALTLNTEAFF | TGTGCCAGCAAGGGATTTGGGGCCCTTACGCTGAACACTGAAGCTTTCTTT
TRBJ1-2 | TRBV2 | once | TRBD1 | CASSVRTGGGFWDYGYTF | TGTGCCAGCAGCGTTAGGACAGGGGGCGGGTTTTGGGACTATGGCTACACCTTC
TRBJ1-5 | TRBV6-5 | . | . | CASRAGGVSNQPQHF | TGTGCCAGCAGGGCGGGAGGAGTAAGCAATCAGCCCCAGCATTTT
TRBJ2-2 | TRBV18 | . | . | CASSPPYGDTGELFF | TGTGCCAGCTCACCACCGTACGGAGACACCGGGGAGCTGTTTTTT
TRBJ2-5 | TRBV30 | . | . | CAWSVGVLETQYF | TGTGCCTGGAGTGTAGGGGTCTTAGAGACCCAGTACTTC
TRBJ2-1 | TRBV29-1 | . | . | CSVEVLPYNEQFF | TGCAGCGTTGAAGTTCTTCCGTACAATGAGCAGTTCTTC
TRBJ2-2 | TRBV5-1 | few | TRBD2 | CASRNSGINTGELFF | TGCGCCAGCAGGAATAGCGGGATCAACACCGGGGAGCTGTTTTTT
TRBJ2-6 | TRBV6-6 | . | . | CASSYGGSSGANVLTF | TGTGCCAGCAGTTATGGAGGGAGCTCTGGGGCCAACGTCCTGACTTTC
TRBJ2-2 | TRBV11-1 | . | TRBD2 | CASRGGSVNTGELFF | TGTGCCAGCAGGGGGGGGTCGGTGAACACCGGGGAGCTGTTTTTT
TRBJ2-5 | TRBV6-1 | . | TRBD1 | CASSEWTGPGETQYF | TGTGCCAGCAGTGAGTGGACAGGGCCTGGAGAGACCCAGTACTTC
TRBJ1-4 | TRBV15 | few | . | CATSSSGVREKLFF | TGTGCCACCAGCAGTTCAGGGGTGCGGGAAAAACTGTTTTTT
TRBJ1-1 | TRBV19 | once | TRBD1 | CASSIDGTGEAFF | TGTGCCAGTAGTATAGACGGGACAGGGGAAGCTTTCTTT
TRBJ2-2 | TRBV18 | . | TRBD1 | CASSPPSGTGVTGELFF | TGTGCCAGCTCACCACCATCAGGGACAGGGGTAACCGGGGAGCTGTTTTTT
TRBJ2-4 | TRBV3-1/TRBV3-2 | few | . | CASSRGTSKNIQYF | TGTGCCAGCAGCCGAGGGACAAGTAAAAACATTCAGTACTTC
TRBJ1-1 | TRBV11-2 | . | TRBD1 | CASSTDRAAEAFF | TGTGCCAGCAGCACCGACAGGGCCGCTGAAGCTTTCTTT
TRBJ1-6 | TRBV7-2 | . | . | CASSLSDVGRSPLHF | TGTGCCAGCAGCTTATCGGACGTCGGGAGATCACCCCTCCACTTT
TRBJ2-4 | TRBV6-1 | . | . | CASSEMHSLKNIQYF | TGTGCCAGCAGTGAGATGCACAGTCTCAAAAACATTCAGTACTTC
TRBJ1-5 | TRBV15 | . | TRBD1 | CATSRPTLDRGDYSNQPQHF | TGTGCCACCAGCAGACCCACCCTCGACAGGGGGGACTATAGCAATCAGCCCCAGCATTTT
TRBJ2-7 | TRBV7-9 | . | TRBD2 | CARRTSGSVHEQYF | TGTGCCCGCCGGACTAGCGGGAGTGTCCACGAGCAGTACTTC
TRBJ2-1 | TRBV5-1 | . | TRBD1 | CASKPTGDEQFF | TGCGCCAGCAAACCGACAGGGGATGAGCAGTTCTTC
TRBJ2-1 | TRBV6-2/TRBV6-3 | . | TRBD2 | CASSYNSGRISEQFF | TGTGCCAGCAGTTACAACAGCGGGAGAATTTCGGAGCAGTTCTTC
TRBJ2-5 | TRBV18 | . | TRBD1 | CASSPSRDRGETQYF | TGTGCCAGCTCACCTTCCCGGGACAGGGGAGAGACCCAGTACTTC
TRBJ1-2 | TRBV10-3 | . | TRBD1 | CAIRRDRAYGYTF | TGTGCCATCAGGAGGGACAGGGCCTATGGCTACACCTTC
TRBJ1-2 | TRBV7-9 | . | TRBD1 | CASSPWGRGQDYGYTF | TGTGCCAGCAGCCCGTGGGGCAGGGGGCAGGACTATGGCTACACCTTC
TRBJ2-2 | TRBV7-2 | . | TRBD1 | CASSLAGQGVGELFF | TGTGCCAGCAGCTTAGCGGGACAGGGGGTCGGGGAGCTGTTTTTT
TRBJ2-1 | TRBV10-3 | few | . | CAISESASYEQFF | TGTGCCATCAGTGAGTCGGCTAGTTATGAGCAGTTCTTC
TRBJ2-7 | TRBV21-1 | . | . | CASSTECRDRGTYEQYF | TGTGCCAGCAGCACCGAATGCCGGGACAGGGGAACCTACGAGCAGTACTTC
TRBJ1-5 | TRBV19 | . | TRBD1 | CASSIDRGTGGGQPQHF | TGTGCCAGTAGTATAGATCGCGGAACAGGGGGCGGTCAGCCCCAGCATTTT
TRBJ2-7 | TRBV3-1/TRBV3-2 | . | . | CASSRTEAYEQYF | TGTGCCAGCAGCCGAACAGAAGCCTACGAGCAGTACTTC
TRBJ2-5 | TRBV4-3 | . | . | CASSRDAGGVVETQYF | TGCGCCAGCAGTAGGGACGCCGGCGGGGTAGTAGAGACCCAGTACTTC
TRBJ1-4 | TRBV6-4 | few | . | CASSDSRRRRTNEKLFF | TGTGCCAGCAGTGACTCGAGAAGGCGGCGGACTAATGAAAAACTGTTTTTT
TRBJ1-1 | TRBV6-2/TRBV6-3 | . | . | CASNPSRGLGRNTEAFF | TGTGCCAGCAACCCGAGTCGAGGGCTGGGTAGGAACACTGAAGCTTTCTTT
TRBJ1-6 | TRBV3-1/TRBV3-2 | . | . | CASSQVSGNSPLHF | TGTGCCAGCAGCCAAGTTAGTGGTAATTCACCCCTCCACTTT
TRBJ2-5 | TRBV30 | . | . | CAWSVGGFDGQETQYF | TGTGCCTGGAGTGTTGGGGGGTTCGATGGGCAAGAGACCCAGTACTTC
TRBJ2-3 | TRBV4-1 | . | . | CASSIGTDTQYF | TGCGCCAGCAGCATCGGCACAGATACGCAGTATTTT